Listed here is a single TCR beta chain. TCRdb's table, derived via immunoSEQ multiplex PCR, lists solely in-frame clones and lacks some. The sample records 90,000 to 150,000 clones, roughly 88% being singletons. The data originate from a study of T cell responses to AZD1222 COVID-19 vaccine. Germline-derived CDR1 and CDR2 are LNHDA and SQIVND (reference sequence). V shed 1 base and J 7 bases; nucleotides not matched to a gene: 8. The CDR3 length is 17 residues. This chain uses TRBV19 with TRBJ1-5, with 12 bases matching TRBD1. The sequencing used peripheral blood, collected on day 0 of AZD1222 vaccination. This receptor was identified in an adult in good health. The CDR3 DNA reads as TGTGCCAGTAGTATAGTTTCCGGGACAGGGGGCCGGCAGCCCCAGCATTTT. Protein: CASSIVSGTGGRQPQHF.